The 16 T cell receptor beta chains given below trace back to one sample, sequenced in a study of blood T cells in healthy people across ages. A sample-barcoded 5' primer and a J-beta primer mix were used in a second PCR of about 7 to 12 cycles. TCRdb redid the calling of the 5' RACE reads with MiXCR, one entry per CDR3 protein. Of about 1.8 million distinct CDR3 sequences listed, around 48% are singletons. The sequencing sample was made of blood. All receptors derive from a woman aged 40 to 55 in good health.

The V and J genes are TRBV18 and TRBJ2-5; a possible D gene is TRBD1 (5 bases). V gave up 5 bases and J gave up 1 base, with 11 bases separating them. Germline loops: CDR1 KGHSH, CDR2 LQKENI. The CDR3 length is 14 residues. The CDR3 loop is CASSTTDTQETQYF. The CDR3 nucleotides read TGTGCCAGCTCAACCACGGACACCCAAGAGACCCAGTACTTC.

This clonotype has just a few counts. The chain is built from TRBV6-1 and TRBJ1-2, with TRBD1 as a possible D gene (5 bases). This CDR3 comprises 14 residues. The V and J ends lost 9 bases and 5 bases respectively, with 19 bases between them. Germline V lookup: CDR1 MNHNS, CDR2 SASEGT. The CDR3 DNA reads TGTGCCAGTCTTCGGGACGGACTAATGTATGGCTACACCTTC. Protein product: CASLRDGLMYGYTF.

This clonotype came up a few times. The V gene is TRBV28, the J gene TRBJ2-3; weak D call: TRBD2 (5 bases). This CDR3 comprises 15 residues. Trimming cost V 3 bases and J 1 base, with 11 bases left between them. Germline V gives CDR1 MDHEN, CDR2 SYDVKM. For the CDR3, the DNA is TGTGCCAGCAGTTTTGCGGGTGGTGGCACAGATACGCAGTATTTT. Protein: CASSFAGGGTDTQYF.

The table lists this clonotype with many counts. J is TRBJ2-5 and V is TRBV7-2, with D maybe TRBD2 (6 bases). Trimming stripped 1 base from V and 4 bases from J, with 10 bases between. Germline lookup yields CDR1 SGHTA and CDR2 FQGNSA. This CDR3 is 14 amino acids long. Written as DNA, the CDR3 is TGTGCCAGCAGCTTAGGTCGGAGGGGAGAGACCCAGTACTTC. Protein sequence: CASSLGRRGETQYF.

On this clonotype: One end of the junction does not line up with germline, which may come from a read error. This chain joins TRBV12-3 or TRBV12-4 and TRBJ2-1; D is uncertain. The CDR3 is 16 residues long. CDR3 amino acids: CASRPAWAGSYNEQFF. The CDR3 DNA reads TGCGCCAGCAGGCCTGCCTGGGCAGGTTCCTACAATGAGCAGTTCTTC.

The chain joins TRBV18 to TRBJ2-6; 9 positions match TRBD1. V was clipped by 4 bases and J by 11 bases; unmatched bases: 15. The CDR3 totals 17 residues. Germline CDR1 and CDR2: KGHSH and LQKENI. CDR3 DNA: TGTGCCAGCTCACAACCCCTTATTTGGACAGGGGAAGACGTCCTGACTTTC. Residues: CASSQPLIWTGEDVLTF. Complete variable domain (other parts from reference TRBV18 and TRBJ2-6): NAGVMQNPRHLVRRRGQEARLRCSPMKGHSHVYWYRQLPEEGLKFMVYLQKENIIDESGMPKERFSAEFPKEGPSILRIQQVVRGDSAAYFCASSQPLIWTGEDVLTFGAGSRLTVL.

Worth noting for this clonotype: An end of the junction does not agree with germline; a read error may underlie this. The chain couples TRBV5-1 to TRBJ2-3, with TRBD1 matching over 9 bases. Per germline, CDR1 SGHRS and CDR2 YFSETQ. This CDR3 comprises 20 residues. Written as DNA, the CDR3 is TGCGCCAGCAGCTTGGCCGGGACAGGGTATGCGGATGGGGTCACAGATGCGCAGTATTTT. Translating gives CASSLAGTGYADGVTDAQYF.

V gene TRBV7-2 combines with J gene TRBJ2-5; TRBD1 aligns across 12 bases. The V gene end was trimmed by 5 bases and the J gene end by 2 bases; junction bases not matched to a gene: 15. The length of the CDR3 is 19 residues. Germline lookup yields CDR1 SGHTA and CDR2 FQGNSA. The CDR3: CASSLKRDRGRSRQETQYF. The CDR3 DNA reads as TGTGCCAGCAGCCTAAAACGGGACAGGGGGCGCAGCCGTCAAGAGACCCAGTACTTC.

This clonotype was detected many times. The junction departs from germline at one end; a sequencing error may be responsible. The rearrangement joins TRBV5-1 to TRBJ2-7; tentatively, D is TRBD1 or TRBD2 (5 bases each). This CDR3 comprises 12 residues. Per germline, CDR1 SGHRS and CDR2 YFSETQ. CDR3 loop: CASSLEGDEQYF. The CDR3 DNA sequence: TGTGCTAGCAGCTTAGAAGGGGACGAGCAGTACTTC.

The chain carries TRBV7-9 and TRBJ1-2, with 7 bases matching TRBD1. CDR1 SEHNR and CDR2 FQNEAQ come from the germline V gene (reference sequence). V lost 4 bases to trimming and J lost 1 base; unmatched junction nucleotides: 12. CDR3 length: 17 amino acids. Here the CDR3 reads CASSSGGRGTYNYGYTF. CDR3 sequence (DNA): TGTGCCAGCAGCTCAGGGGGTAGGGGGACCTATAACTATGGCTACACCTTC.

The gene calls are TRBV6-2 or TRBV6-3 and TRBJ1-2; D not certain. V was shortened by 2 bases and J by 5 bases, with 12 bases between the two germline ends. The CDR3 spans 14 residues. The V gene's germline CDR1 is MNHEY and CDR2 SVGEGT. The CDR3 here is CASSYPGSIYGYTF. In nucleotides, the CDR3 is TGTGCCAGCAGTTACCCGGGATCAATTTATGGCTACACCTTC.

The chain is built from TRBV15 and TRBJ1-2; the D is unclear. CDR3 length equals 12 residues. CDR1 is LNHNV and CDR2 is YYDKDF in the germline V gene (reference sequence). V was pared by 5 bases and J by 4 bases, with 8 bases between. Written as DNA, the CDR3 is TGTGCCACCAGCCGCTACAGCTATGGCTACACCTTC. Protein product: CATSRYSYGYTF.

This clonotype was counted only a few times. V is TRBV20-1 and J is TRBJ2-1, with TRBD2 identical over 8 bases. CDR1 and CDR2 from the germline V gene are DFQATT and SNEGSKA (reference sequence). CDR3 length equals 14 residues. V trimming: 2 bases; J trimming: 5 bases; junction bases outside the gene matches: 5. CDR3 nucleotides: TGCAGTGCTAGACGGCGGGGGGCAAACAATGAGCAGTTCTTC. This gives the protein CSARRRGANNEQFF.

The chain links TRBV7-2 to TRBJ2-7; D may be TRBD1 or TRBD2 (5 bases each). Trimming left V 1 base short and J 7 bases short, with 17 bases between. Germline V gene data show CDR1 as SGHTA and CDR2 as FQGNSA. The CDR3 loop spans 15 amino acids. CDR3 coding DNA: TGTGCCAGCAGCTTAGGGGGCTTAGCGACGAATGAGCAGTACTTC. Translated: CASSLGGLATNEQYF.

The rearrangement links TRBV29-1 to TRBJ2-5; tentative D call: TRBD1 (5 bases). Deletions cut 7 bases from V and 11 bases from J, with 20 bases between. There are 12 residues in the CDR3. Germline V lookup: CDR1 SQVTM, CDR2 ANQGSEA. The CDR3 loop reads CSARTGRSEQYF. As DNA, the CDR3 is TGCAGCGCCCGTACAGGCAGGAGTGAGCAGTACTTC. The full variable domain, in which reference TRBV29-1 and TRBJ2-5 provide the parts outside the CDR3, is SAVISQKPSRDICQRGTSLTIQCQVDSQVTMMFWYRQQPGQSLTLIATANQGSEATYESGFVIDKFPISRPNLTFSTLTVSNMSPEDSSIYLCSARTGRSEQYFGPGTRLLVL.

V usage is TRBV6-5 and J usage is TRBJ1-5, with 9 bases fitting TRBD1. CDR1 is MNHEY, CDR2 SVGAGI, per germline. After removal of 8 bases from V and 0 bases from J, the junction contained 8 bases not matched to a gene. There are 16 residues in the CDR3. As DNA, the CDR3 is TGTGCCAGCCGGGACAGGGCCATTCATAGCAATCAGCCCCAGCATTTT. This codes for CASRDRAIHSNQPQHF.